The 9 T cell receptor beta chains reported below all come from one sample, sequenced in a study of T cell responses to AZD1222 COVID-19 vaccine. Using immunoSEQ multiplex PCR, the repertoire was profiled, and TCRdb retains in-frame clones only, with some absent. The sample yields about 78,000 clones, 75% to 95% seen once. This material consisted of peripheral blood, taken 28 days after the second AZD1222 dose. The receptors were gathered from an adult who received the AZD1222 COVID-19 vaccine.

The chain is built from TRBV12-3 or TRBV12-4 and TRBJ2-3; D ambiguous. Deletions cut 4 bases from V and 4 bases from J, with 3 bases between. The CDR3 has 11 residues. CDR3 sequence: CASSSPDTQYF. Written as DNA, the CDR3 is TGTGCCAGCAGTTCACCAGATACGCAGTATTTT.

This chain connects TRBV14 to TRBJ1-4, with 7 bases aligning to TRBD1. Germline V CDR1 and CDR2: SGHDN, FVKESK. V lost 6 bases, J lost 5 bases, and 6 bases stayed unmatched. This CDR3 is built from 14 residues. In DNA, the CDR3 is TGTGCCAGCAGACTCAGCAGGGGGAATGAAAAACTGTTTTTT. It is translated as CASRLSRGNEKLFF.

This clone was picked up one time. This chain links TRBV6-5 with TRBJ1-3; D is uncertain. This CDR3 has 14 residues. Germline-derived CDR1 and CDR2 are MNHEY and SVGAGI. V lost 10 bases to trimming and J lost 8 bases, with 21 bases between them. CDR3 sequence (DNA): TGTGCCACCAAACTGGGCCCATCCCAGGACACCATATATTTT. Residues: CATKLGPSQDTIYF.

The genes are TRBV6-6 and TRBJ1-1; D is uncertain. Trimming removed 11 bases at V and 1 base at J, with 11 bases between. Germline assignment: CDR1 MNHNY and CDR2 SVGAGI (reference sequence). CDR3 size: 12 residues. DNA of the CDR3: TGTGCCGGTCGGCAGGAGAACACTGAAGCTTTCTTT. Its protein product is CAGRQENTEAFF.

The J gene is TRBJ1-6, the V gene TRBV4-1, with 7 bases aligning to TRBD1. Unmatched junction bases numbered 6, after V lost 4 bases and J lost 0 bases. The CDR3 spans 17 residues. Germline CDR1 reads MGHRA; CDR2 reads YSYEKL. The CDR3 spells CASSPTGQSSYNSPLHF. As DNA, the CDR3 is TGCGCCAGCAGCCCTACGGGACAGAGCTCCTATAATTCACCCCTCCACTTT.

This clone was counted between two and nine times. The chain combines TRBV30 with TRBJ1-2; D may be TRBD1 (5 bases). Germline values: CDR1 GTSNPN, CDR2 SVGIG (reference sequence). The CDR3 is made up of 15 amino acids. Trimming cost V 0 bases and J 4 bases, with 15 bases left between them. CDR3 amino acids: CAWSVGIRGGYGYTF. The CDR3 DNA reads as TGTGCCTGGAGTGTAGGGATTCGGGGGGGCTATGGCTACACCTTC.

The chain carries TRBV18 and TRBJ1-1; maybe TRBD1 (5 bases). The length of the CDR3 is 13 residues. The V end was cut by 1 base, the J end by 8 bases, with 11 bases between. The germline V gene encodes CDR1 KGHSH and CDR2 LQKENI. The CDR3 region is CASSPLLGEEAFF. The CDR3 region has the DNA TGTGCCAGCTCACCACTTTTAGGGGAAGAAGCTTTCTTT.

The rearrangement uses TRBV10-2 and TRBJ2-3; 13 nucleotides line up with TRBD2. Germline trimming cut 6 bases from V and 2 bases from J; bases unmatched to any gene: 5. The germline V gene encodes CDR1 WSHSY and CDR2 SAAADI. The CDR3 runs to 16 residues. CDR3 DNA sequence: TGCGCCAGCAGCACTAGCGGGAGGGGTCACACAGATACGCAGTATTTT. It is translated as CASSTSGRGHTDTQYF.

This sequence joins TRBV11-2 and TRBJ1-2; no clear D gene. V lost 1 base to trimming and J lost 2 bases, with 17 bases between them. Per the germline V gene, CDR1 is SGHAT and CDR2 is FQNNGV. This CDR3 contains 17 residues. The CDR3 bases are TGTGCCAGCAGCTTAGTAGCGTCAGAAACTTCCAACTATGGCTACACCTTC. It yields the protein CASSLVASETSNYGYTF.